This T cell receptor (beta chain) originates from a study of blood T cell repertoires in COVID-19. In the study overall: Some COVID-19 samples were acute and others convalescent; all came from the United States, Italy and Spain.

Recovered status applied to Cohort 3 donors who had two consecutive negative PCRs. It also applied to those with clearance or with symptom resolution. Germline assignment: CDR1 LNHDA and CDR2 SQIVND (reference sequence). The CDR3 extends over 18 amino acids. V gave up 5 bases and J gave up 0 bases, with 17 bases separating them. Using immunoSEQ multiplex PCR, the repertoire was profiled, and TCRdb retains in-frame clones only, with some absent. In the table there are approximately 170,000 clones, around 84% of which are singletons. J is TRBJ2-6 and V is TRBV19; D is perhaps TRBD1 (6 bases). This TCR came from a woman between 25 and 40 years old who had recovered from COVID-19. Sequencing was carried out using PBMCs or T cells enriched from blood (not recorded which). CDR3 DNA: TGTGCCAGTAGTCCCTGGGCAGGGACATCCTCTGGGGCCAACGTCCTGACTTTC. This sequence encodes CASSPWAGTSSGANVLTF. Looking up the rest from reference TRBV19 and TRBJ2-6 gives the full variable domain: DGGITQSPKYLFRKEGQNVTLSCEQNLNHDAMYWYRQDPGQGLRLIYYSQIVNDFQKGDIAEGYSVSREKKESFPLTVTSAQKNPTAFYLCASSPWAGTSSGANVLTFGAGSRLTVL.